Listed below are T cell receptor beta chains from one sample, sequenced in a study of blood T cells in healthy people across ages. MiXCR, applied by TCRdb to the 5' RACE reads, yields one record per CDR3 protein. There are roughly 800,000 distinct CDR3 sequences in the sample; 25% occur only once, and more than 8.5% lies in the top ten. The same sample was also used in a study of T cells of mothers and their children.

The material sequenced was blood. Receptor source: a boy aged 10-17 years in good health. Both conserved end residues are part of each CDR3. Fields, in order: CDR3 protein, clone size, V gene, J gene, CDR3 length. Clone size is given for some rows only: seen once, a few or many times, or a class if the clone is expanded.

CASREQTAGTYNERFF	NA	TRBV5-1	TRBJ2-5	16
CASSVGTLSTDTQYF	NA	TRBV9	TRBJ2-3	15
CASSLLGTEDGYTF	NA	TRBV7-3	TRBJ1-2	14
CASSLLMGERGEQYF	few	TRBV28	TRBJ2-7	15
CASSLPGRGNTIYF	NA	TRBV7-2	TRBJ1-3	14
CASSGWGVGANVLTF	many	TRBV9	TRBJ2-6	15
CASSLDPGGWNSPLHF	NA	TRBV7-2	TRBJ1-6	16
CASSDTTGSSYEQYF	NA	TRBV6-1	TRBJ2-7	15
CSASVGNEQFF	NA	TRBV20-1	TRBJ2-1	11
CASSQVEVLAGLTGELFF	few	TRBV4-1	TRBJ2-2	18
CASSQDWGLDEQYF	NA	TRBV4-2	NA	14
CASRLSGTGTGELFF	NA	TRBV6-5	TRBJ2-2	15
CATSDFRSNQPQHF	NA	TRBV24-1	TRBJ1-5	14
CASSLEGGPEAFF	NA	TRBV7-2	TRBJ1-1	13
CASSYRAASGTNNEQFF	NA	TRBV6-2/TRBV6-3	NA	17
CASSQGDARGKGKNIQYF	few	TRBV4-1	TRBJ2-4	18
CASSLMGRGNPEAFF	NA	TRBV7-8	TRBJ1-1	15
CASSYSAVYGSTEAFF	few	TRBV6-6	TRBJ1-1	16
CASSQDPPTGTGIQTQYF	NA	TRBV4-3	TRBJ2-5	18
CASSERLGSLMGNEQFF	NA	TRBV7-2	TRBJ2-1	17
CSAIPMNTEAFF	NA	TRBV29-1	TRBJ1-1	12
CSPRTAGDEQFF	NA	TRBV29-1	TRBJ2-1	12
CASSDNRIETQYF	NA	TRBV10-1	TRBJ2-5	13
CASSSSQGTGENTGELFF	NA	TRBV13	TRBJ2-2	18
CASAQGGTETQYF	few	TRBV28	TRBJ2-5	13
CSVELAGTGTDTQYF	NA	TRBV29-1	TRBJ2-3	15
CASSAHWTGEITF	NA	TRBV6-1	TRBJ1-2	13
CSAYPSTGYETEAFF	NA	TRBV20-1	TRBJ1-1	15
CASSLRRLETQYF	NA	TRBV7-3	TRBJ2-5	13
CASSLTQTNTGELFF	few	TRBV27	TRBJ2-2	15
CASSLNRVQPQHF	once	TRBV6-5	TRBJ1-5	13
CSARDRASSPGETQYF	NA	TRBV20-1	TRBJ2-5	16
CSAPLVETQYF	few	TRBV20-1	TRBJ2-5	11
CSAGPGLAHNEQFF	few	TRBV20-1	NA	14
CASSFLAGISYEQYF	NA	TRBV7-9	TRBJ2-7	15
CASSQVRGRANVYGYTF	NA	TRBV4-1	TRBJ1-2	17
CSASLTGNTEAFF	NA	TRBV29-1	TRBJ1-1	13
CASRADTEEKLFF	NA	TRBV2	TRBJ1-4	13
CASSSQGVTGELFF	few	TRBV7-9	TRBJ2-2	14
CASSTGIPLHF	NA	TRBV11-2	TRBJ1-6	11
CASSQPQGQGDSPLHF	few	TRBV4-1	TRBJ1-6	16
CASSQEIGTGEETQYF	NA	TRBV3-1	TRBJ2-5	16
CATLPPAGGVGYGYTF	few	TRBV7-9	TRBJ1-2	16
CASSLAVDGETQYF	few	TRBV6-5	TRBJ2-5	14
CASRTTGKGHETQYF	few	TRBV12-3/TRBV12-4	TRBJ2-5	15
CASSTDRLNTGELFF	few	TRBV4-3	TRBJ2-2	15
CASSFPSQETQYF	few	TRBV12-3/TRBV12-4	TRBJ2-5	13
CSVEAVTNEQYF	NA	TRBV29-1	NA	12